One and the same sample provided the 24 T cell receptor beta chains below, sequenced in a study of T cell changes during pregnancy in multiple sclerosis. Using immunoSEQ multiplex PCR, the repertoire was profiled, and TCRdb retains in-frame clones only, with some absent. The sample shows about 85,000 clones, roughly nine tenths of them seen only once. This specimen consisted of peripheral blood, obtained in the first trimester of pregnancy. These receptors were obtained from a female donor with multiple sclerosis, enrolled in a pregnancy study.

This clone was seen only once. The chain links TRBV2 to TRBJ2-3; the D gene is possibly TRBD2 (6 bases). V was pared by 6 bases and J by 4 bases, with 17 bases between. The CDR3 contains 15 residues. Germline V gene lookup returns CDR1 SNHLY and CDR2 FYNNEI. CDR3 DNA sequence: TGTGCCAGCAGGGCGGGACTTAGCGGTGCAGATACGCAGTATTTT. It yields the protein CASRAGLSGADTQYF.

The chain combines TRBV9 with TRBJ1-4; TRBD1 aligns across 7 bases. Germline CDR1 is SGDLS and CDR2 is YYNGEE. The length of the CDR3 is 18 residues. Losses at the gene ends were 2 bases for V and 0 bases for J; bases not matched to a gene: 10. In DNA, the CDR3 is TGTGCCAGCAGCGTTGGTACGACAGGGAGGTCAACTAATGAAAAACTGTTTTTT. Its translation: CASSVGTTGRSTNEKLFF.

J is TRBJ2-3 and V is TRBV11-3, with D possibly matching TRBD2 (5 bases). From germline, CDR1 is SGHNT and CDR2 YENEEA. V dropped 0 bases and J dropped 1 base, with 8 bases sitting between them. The CDR3 runs 15 residues. In DNA form, the CDR3 reads TGTGCCAGCAGCTTAGAGGGAGAGGGCACAGATACGCAGTATTTT. As protein: CASSLEGEGTDTQYF.

V is TRBV5-1 and J is TRBJ2-1; TRBD1 agrees at 11 bases. CDR1 is SGHRS and CDR2 is YFSETQ in the germline V gene. V lost 4 bases to trimming and J lost 8 bases; unmatched junction nucleotides: 8. The CDR3 contains 15 residues. The CDR3 DNA follows: TGCGCCAGCAGCCAAGGGACAGGGGGTGCTGATGAGCAGTTCTTC. Protein sequence: CASSQGTGGADEQFF.

The rearrangement uses TRBV15 and TRBJ2-7, with TRBD2 matching over 7 bases. This CDR3 region has 15 residues. Germline loops: CDR1 LNHNV, CDR2 YYDKDF (reference sequence). V was clipped by 3 bases and J by 6 bases; unmatched bases: 11. The CDR3 DNA reads as TGTGCCACCAGCAGGATAGCGGGTACCTCCGGCGAGCAGTACTTC. This gives the protein CATSRIAGTSGEQYF.

CDR3 sequence (DNA): TGTGCCAGCAGTTTGAGGACTAGCGGGAGAAACTACGAGCAGTACTTC. It codes for CASSLRTSGRNYEQYF. The chain recombines TRBV28 with TRBJ2-7; 13 bases are a match to TRBD2. This CDR3 has 16 amino acids. Germline V lookup: CDR1 MDHEN, CDR2 SYDVKM. V was pared by 3 bases and J by 3 bases, with 5 bases of the junction left unmatched.

CDR3 amino acids: CASSLTGSNTGELFF. The CDR3 DNA reads as TGTGCCAGCAGCCTGACAGGATCGAACACCGGGGAGCTGTTTTTT. This rearrangement joins TRBV6-5 to TRBJ2-2; the D gene is possibly TRBD1 (6 bases). This CDR3 is 15 amino acids long. Germline loops: CDR1 MNHEY, CDR2 SVGAGI. V lost 6 bases to trimming and J lost 0 bases, with 11 bases between them.

The chain uses TRBV28 and TRBJ2-1; a possible D gene is TRBD1 (5 bases). CDR1 MDHEN and CDR2 SYDVKM come from the germline V gene. Trimming cost V 3 bases and J 6 bases, with 15 bases left between them. CDR3 length: 15 residues. DNA for the CDR3: TGTGCCAGCAGTTTTTTCCAGGGAAGACTCAATGAGCAGTTCTTC. It yields the protein CASSFFQGRLNEQFF.

The chain links TRBV5-4 to TRBJ1-2; D might be TRBD1 (6 bases). Germline-derived CDR1 and CDR2 are SGHNT and YYREEE (reference sequence). V was pared by 3 bases and J by 5 bases, with 20 bases between. This CDR3 has 16 residues. The CDR3 here is CASSSARGAEGYGYTF. The CDR3 coding sequence is TGTGCCAGCAGCTCGGCGCGGGGGGCGGAAGGGTATGGCTACACCTTC. Drawing the rest from reference TRBV5-4 and TRBJ1-2, the complete variable domain is ETGVTQSPTHLIKTRGQQVTLRCSSQSGHNTVSWYQQALGQGPQFIFQYYREEENGRGNFPPRFSGLQFPNYSSELNVNALELDDSALYLCASSSARGAEGYGYTFGSGTRLTVV.

The chain employs TRBV13 and TRBJ2-3; TRBD2 matches at 13 bases. Trimming cost V 2 bases and J 4 bases; bases outside gene matches: 12. The CDR3 sequence is 19 residues long. Per germline, CDR1 PRHDT and CDR2 FYEKMQ (reference sequence). The CDR3 region has the DNA TGTGCCAGCAGCTTAAGGCTGACTAGCGGGAGGTTTAGCGCAGATACGCAGTATTTT. Protein sequence: CASSLRLTSGRFSADTQYF.

For the CDR3, the DNA is TGCAGCGTTGCCCCCAAACTCCAGACAGTCAACTATGGCTACACCTTC. It encodes CSVAPKLQTVNYGYTF. The chain links TRBV29-1 to TRBJ1-2; maybe TRBD1 (5 bases). V was pared by 4 bases and J by 2 bases, with 20 bases between. Germline CDR1 is SQVTM and CDR2 is ANQGSEA. This CDR3 is 16 amino acids long.

The V call is TRBV4-2, the J call TRBJ2-3, with D unclear. This CDR3 has 14 amino acids. Germline V gives CDR1 LGHNA, CDR2 YNFKEQ. Trimming removed 0 bases at V and 2 bases at J, with 6 bases between. CDR3 residues: CASSQDLDTDTQYF. CDR3 DNA sequence: TGTGCCAGCAGCCAAGATCTAGACACAGATACGCAGTATTTT.

The rearrangement joins TRBV7-9 to TRBJ1-2; 7 nucleotides align to TRBD1. This CDR3 comprises 19 residues. In germline, CDR1 is SEHNR, CDR2 FQNEAQ (reference sequence). The V gene end was trimmed by 5 bases and the J gene end by 0 bases; junction bases not matched to a gene: 18. In DNA, the CDR3 is TGTGCCAGCAGCCCACAAGGGGGCCAGAGCCTCCATTCTAACTATGGCTACACCTTC. This gives the protein CASSPQGGQSLHSNYGYTF.

The gene calls are TRBV7-8 and TRBJ2-1, with TRBD2 identical over 13 bases. After removal of 3 bases from V and 4 bases from J, the junction contained 9 bases not matched to a gene. The CDR3 length is 18 residues. The germline V gene encodes CDR1 SGHVS and CDR2 FQNEAQ. CDR3 in DNA: TGTGCCAGCAGCTTCACGAGGACTAGCGGGGGCCTATACAATGAGCAGTTCTTC. This translates into CASSFTRTSGGLYNEQFF.

The chain has TRBV2 and TRBJ2-2, with D perhaps matching TRBD1 (6 bases). Deletions cut 6 bases from V and 5 bases from J, with 13 bases between. Germline CDR1 reads SNHLY; CDR2 reads FYNNEI. This CDR3 is built from 14 residues. CDR3 protein: CASRTEQGTGELFF. The DNA of the CDR3 is TGTGCCAGCAGGACAGAACAGGGTACCGGGGAGCTGTTTTTT.

The chain uses TRBV7-6 and TRBJ1-1, with D perhaps matching TRBD1 (5 bases). V was shortened by 4 bases and J by 4 bases, with 10 bases between the two germline ends. Germline V CDR1 and CDR2: SGHVS, FNYEAQ. This CDR3 spans 13 amino acids. The CDR3 loop is CASSSGHPTEAFF. CDR3 sequence (DNA): TGTGCCAGCAGCTCAGGGCATCCCACTGAAGCTTTCTTT. Using reference TRBV7-6 and TRBJ1-1 for the parts outside the CDR3, the full variable domain is GAGVSQSPRYKVTKRGQDVALRCDPISGHVSLYWYRQALGQGPEFLTYFNYEAQQDKSGLPNDRFSAERPEGSISTLTIQRTEQRDSAMYRCASSSGHPTEAFFGQGTRLTVV.

The chain is built from TRBV6-6 and TRBJ2-3; TRBD2 matches at 8 bases. CDR1 MNHNY and CDR2 SVGAGI come from the germline V gene (reference sequence). Losses at the gene ends were 0 bases for V and 4 bases for J; bases not matched to a gene: 3. CDR3 length: 15 residues. The CDR3 region is CASSYSSGSSDTQYF. Written as DNA, the CDR3 is TGTGCCAGCAGTTACTCGAGCGGGAGCTCAGATACGCAGTATTTT.

This clone was seen only once. The genes are TRBV5-1 and TRBJ2-7; tentative D call: TRBD1 (5 bases). The CDR3 is 13 amino acids. V gave up 5 bases and J gave up 7 bases, with 16 bases separating them. The germline V gene has CDR1 SGHRS and CDR2 YFSETQ. This CDR3 reads CASSIVTGEEQYF. The DNA of the CDR3 is TGCGCCAGCAGTATCGTAACAGGTGAGGAGCAGTACTTC.

The chain joins TRBV6-6 to TRBJ2-1; D unclear. V was trimmed by 7 bases and J by 5 bases, leaving 12 bases between them. The CDR3 spans 13 residues. Germline V gene sequence: CDR1 MNHNY, CDR2 SVGAGI (reference sequence). In DNA form, the CDR3 reads TGTGCCAGCAAAGGTTTAGCAAACAATGAGCAGTTCTTC. It codes for CASKGLANNEQFF.

V is TRBV27 and J is TRBJ1-5; D not resolved. Germline-derived CDR1 and CDR2 are MNHEY and SMNVEV (reference sequence). The CDR3 loop spans 16 amino acids. V shed 0 bases and J shed 3 bases, with 12 bases lying between them. The DNA for the CDR3 is TGTGCCAGCAGTTTATCGCCGGCCGGGGACAATCAGCCCCAGCATTTT. Encoded protein: CASSLSPAGDNQPQHF.

This clone has a single count. The V gene is TRBV18, the J gene TRBJ2-5; tentatively, D is TRBD2 (5 bases). V lost 3 bases, J lost 8 bases, and 16 bases lay in between. Per germline, CDR1 KGHSH and CDR2 LQKENI. The length of the CDR3 is 14 residues. CDR3 sequence: CASSPTEVKSTQYF. CDR3 sequence (DNA): TGTGCCAGCTCACCCACGGAGGTCAAGAGTACCCAGTACTTC.

CDR3: CASRGAGDIQYF. Written as DNA, the CDR3 is TGTGCCAGCAGGGGGGCCGGGGACATTCAGTACTTC. This chain joins TRBV2 and TRBJ2-4; a weak D match, TRBD1 (6 bases). Germline loops: CDR1 SNHLY, CDR2 FYNNEI. The germline V and J ends were trimmed by 6 bases and 8 bases, with 11 bases remaining between them. The CDR3 spans 12 residues.

The rearrangement links TRBV6-5 to TRBJ2-7, with TRBD2 matching 9 bases. The CDR3 consists of 14 residues. Per the germline V gene, CDR1 is MNHEY and CDR2 is SVGAGI. J lost 2 bases, V lost 6 bases, and 5 bases had no gene match. CDR3 amino acids: CASRTTSGTYEQYF. CDR3 sequence (DNA): TGTGCCAGCAGAACGACTAGCGGTACCTACGAGCAGTACTTC.

V is TRBV27 and J is TRBJ2-2; a possible D gene is TRBD1 (5 bases). Between the trimmed V and J ends, which lost 2 bases and 9 bases, there was a span of 16 bases. Germline V gives CDR1 MNHEY, CDR2 SMNVEV (reference sequence). CDR3 length equals 15 residues. Here the CDR3 reads CASSLDSDFLRELFF. The CDR3 bases are TGTGCCAGCAGTTTAGACAGCGACTTCCTTCGGGAGCTGTTTTTT.